This TCR beta chain stems from a study of cytotoxic CD8 clonotypes in ibrutinib-treated CLL. Study information: The patients, around 10 relapsed/refractory and roughly 15 treatment-naive, included around 17 who were IGHV unmutated.

V lost 4 bases and J lost 3; bases outside the gene matches: 20. CDR1 is LNHDA, CDR2 SQIVND, per germline (reference sequence). The CDR3 is 20 amino acids. Sequencing used immunoSEQ multiplex PCR; TCRdb keeps in-frame clones, though not all of them. Among almost 85,000 clones listed, around 83% were seen once. The chain carries TRBV19 and TRBJ2-7; 11 nucleotides match TRBD2. The TCR originated in a human donor with chronic lymphocytic leukemia. The sample was PBMCs, taken before ibrutinib treatment. The CDR3 DNA reads TGTGCCAGTAGTAGGAACCCACAGGGTAGGTCTAGCGGGAGGAACTACGAGCAGTACTTC. It encodes CASSRNPQGRSSGRNYEQYF.